Sequencing of this T cell receptor beta chain was carried out in a study of CD4 and CD8 cells across lung adenocarcinoma regions. In TCRdb, the PCR reads were re-called with MiXCR into one record per CDR3 protein. The sample yields 20,000 or so distinct CDR3 sequences, around 50% seen once. Trimming removed 8 bases from V and 5 bases from J; junction bases left unmatched: 6. The CDR3 contains 14 residues. This clonotype has a count of ten or more. Sequencing used CD8+ T cells from the margin of a lung tumor. The TCR was taken from a male donor with lung adenocarcinoma. The CD4 and CD8 labels of this study may be unreliable. The chain has TRBV12-3 or TRBV12-4 and TRBJ2-1; 10 bases map to TRBD2. The CDR3 loop reads CASETGLADNEQFF. In nucleotides, the CDR3 is TGTGCCAGCGAAACCGGACTAGCGGACAATGAGCAGTTCTTC.